These 2 T cell receptor beta chains originate from one sample sequenced in a study of T-cell memory formation after mild COVID-19. TCRdb passed the 5' RACE reads through MiXCR, listing each CDR3 protein once. The sample contains roughly 300,000 distinct CDR3 sequences, around 15% of which appear only once. The specimen was PBMCs or a T cell subset sorted from them (not recorded which). The receptors derive from a man aged 18 to 29 who had mild COVID-19 (a few samples of this study predate the infection). Cell type and time point are not known.

As DNA, the CDR3 is TGCGCCAGCAGCCAAGACCGCTATTTGGGGGGCAATCAGCCCCAGCATTTT. Its translation: CASSQDRYLGGNQPQHF. J is TRBJ1-5 and V is TRBV4-3; D is perhaps TRBD1 (5 bases). Trimming removed 0 bases at V and 2 bases at J, with 14 bases between. Germline lookup yields CDR1 LGHNA and CDR2 YSLEER. The CDR3 covers 17 residues.

This clonotype was found many times. The V and J genes are TRBV2 and TRBJ2-1, with 7 bases matching TRBD2. In germline, CDR1 is SNHLY, CDR2 FYNNEI. CDR3 size: 13 residues. The V segment lost 8 bases and the J segment 8 bases; nucleotides outside the gene matches: 9. CDR3 sequence: CASSRGVADEQFF. CDR3 nucleotide sequence: TGTGCCAGCTCCCGGGGGGTTGCGGATGAGCAGTTCTTC.